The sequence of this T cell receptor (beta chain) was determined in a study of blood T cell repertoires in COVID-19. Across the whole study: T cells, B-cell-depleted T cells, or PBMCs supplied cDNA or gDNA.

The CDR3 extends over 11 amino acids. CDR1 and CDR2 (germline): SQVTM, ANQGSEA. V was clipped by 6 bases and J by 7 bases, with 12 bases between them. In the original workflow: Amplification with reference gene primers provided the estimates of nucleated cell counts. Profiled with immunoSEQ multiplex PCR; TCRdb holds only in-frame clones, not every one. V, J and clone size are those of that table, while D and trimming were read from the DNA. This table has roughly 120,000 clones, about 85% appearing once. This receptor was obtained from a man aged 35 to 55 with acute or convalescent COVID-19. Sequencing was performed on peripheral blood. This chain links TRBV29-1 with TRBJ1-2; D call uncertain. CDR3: CSVGALGGYTF. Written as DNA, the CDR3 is TGCAGCGTGGGAGCTTTGGGTGGCTACACCTTC.